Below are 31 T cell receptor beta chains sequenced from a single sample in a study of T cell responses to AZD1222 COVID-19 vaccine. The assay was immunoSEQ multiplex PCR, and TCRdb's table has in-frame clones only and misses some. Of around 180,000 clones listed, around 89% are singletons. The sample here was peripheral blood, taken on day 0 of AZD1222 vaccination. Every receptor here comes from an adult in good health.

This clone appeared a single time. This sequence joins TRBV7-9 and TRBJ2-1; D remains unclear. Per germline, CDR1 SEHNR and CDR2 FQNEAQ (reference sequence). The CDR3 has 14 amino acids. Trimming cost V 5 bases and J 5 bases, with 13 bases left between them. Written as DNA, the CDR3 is TGTGCCAGCAGCCAGTATTCCCGGGACAATGAGCAGTTCTTC. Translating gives CASSQYSRDNEQFF.

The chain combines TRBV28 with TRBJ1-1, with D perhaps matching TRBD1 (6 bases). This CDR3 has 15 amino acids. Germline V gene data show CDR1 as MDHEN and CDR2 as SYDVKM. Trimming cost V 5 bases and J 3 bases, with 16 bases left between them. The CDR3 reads CASSSPGAQYTEAFF. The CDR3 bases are TGTGCCAGCAGTAGTCCGGGGGCCCAATACACTGAAGCTTTCTTT.

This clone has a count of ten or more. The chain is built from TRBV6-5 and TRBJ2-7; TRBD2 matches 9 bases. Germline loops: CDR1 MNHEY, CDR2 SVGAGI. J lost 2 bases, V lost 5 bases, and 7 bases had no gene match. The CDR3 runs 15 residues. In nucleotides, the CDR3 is TGTGCCAGCAGTACCGGGACTAGCCTAACCTACGAGCAGTACGTC. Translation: CASSTGTSLTYEQYV.

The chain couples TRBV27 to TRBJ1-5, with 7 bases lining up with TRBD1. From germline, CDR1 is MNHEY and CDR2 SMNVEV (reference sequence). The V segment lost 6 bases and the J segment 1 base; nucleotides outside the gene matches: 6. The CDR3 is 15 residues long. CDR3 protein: CASRRQGASNQPQHF. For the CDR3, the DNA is TGTGCCAGCAGACGACAGGGAGCAAGCAATCAGCCCCAGCATTTT.

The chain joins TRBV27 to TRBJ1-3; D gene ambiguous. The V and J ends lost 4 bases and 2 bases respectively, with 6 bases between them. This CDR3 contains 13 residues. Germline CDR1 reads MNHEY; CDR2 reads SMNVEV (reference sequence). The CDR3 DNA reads TGTGCCAGCAGTTCTGGGGCTGGAAACACCATATATTTT. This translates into CASSSGAGNTIYF.

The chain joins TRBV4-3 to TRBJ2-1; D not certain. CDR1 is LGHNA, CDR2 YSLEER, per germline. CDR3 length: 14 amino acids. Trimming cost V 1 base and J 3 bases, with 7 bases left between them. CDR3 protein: CASSQGSSYNEQFF. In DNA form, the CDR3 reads TGCGCCAGCAGCCAAGGGTCCAGCTACAATGAGCAGTTCTTC.

The CDR3 loop reads CASSVVVGRGPQETQYF. The CDR3 region has the DNA TGTGCCAGCAGCGTAGTTGTAGGACGGGGGCCCCAAGAGACCCAGTACTTC. The gene calls are TRBV9 and TRBJ2-5; either TRBD1 or TRBD2 may fit D (6 bases each). The V gene lost 0 bases and the J gene lost 1 base, with 16 bases spanning the gap. CDR3 length: 17 residues. Germline-derived CDR1 and CDR2 are SGDLS and YYNGEE.

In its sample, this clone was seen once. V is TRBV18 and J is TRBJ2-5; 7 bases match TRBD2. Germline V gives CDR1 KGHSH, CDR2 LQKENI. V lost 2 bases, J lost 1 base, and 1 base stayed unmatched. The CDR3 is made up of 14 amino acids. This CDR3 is CASSPSGAQETQYF. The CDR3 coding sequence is TGTGCCAGCTCACCAAGCGGGGCCCAAGAGACCCAGTACTTC. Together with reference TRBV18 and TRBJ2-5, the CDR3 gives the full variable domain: NAGVMQNPRHLVRRRGQEARLRCSPMKGHSHVYWYRQLPEEGLKFMVYLQKENIIDESGMPKERFSAEFPKEGPSILRIQQVVRGDSAAYFCASSPSGAQETQYFGPGTRLLVL.

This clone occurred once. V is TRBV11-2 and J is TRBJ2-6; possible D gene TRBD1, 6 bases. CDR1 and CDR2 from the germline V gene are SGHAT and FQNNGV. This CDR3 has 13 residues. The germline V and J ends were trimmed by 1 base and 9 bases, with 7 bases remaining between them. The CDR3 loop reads CASSLGQVNVLTF. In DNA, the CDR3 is TGTGCCAGCAGCTTAGGACAGGTCAACGTCCTGACTTTC.

The CDR3 coding sequence is TGCGCCAGCAGCGCGGGACAAACGGTTCGCTATGGCTACACCTTC. Translated, it gives CASSAGQTVRYGYTF. The chain couples TRBV5-1 to TRBJ1-2; TRBD1 might be the D (6 bases). Germline CDR1 reads SGHRS; CDR2 reads YFSETQ. The V end lost 4 bases, the J end lost 4 bases, and 17 bases lay between the germline ends. The CDR3 contains 15 residues.

The CDR3 DNA sequence: TGCAGTGCTCGGGACTTCGAGCAGTACTTC. It codes for CSARDFEQYF. This rearrangement joins TRBV20-1 to TRBJ2-7; a possible D gene is TRBD2 (6 bases). The germline gives CDR1 DFQATT, CDR2 SNEGSKA (reference sequence). V lost 5 bases and J 6 bases, leaving 8 bases between the germline ends. The CDR3 is 10 residues long.

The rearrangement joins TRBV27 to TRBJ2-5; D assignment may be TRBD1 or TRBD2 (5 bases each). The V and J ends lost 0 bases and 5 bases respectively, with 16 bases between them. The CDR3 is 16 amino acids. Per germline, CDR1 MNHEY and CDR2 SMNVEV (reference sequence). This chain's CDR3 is CASSLSVMGTAETQYF. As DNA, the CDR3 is TGTGCCAGCAGTTTATCAGTGATGGGGACGGCGGAGACCCAGTACTTC.

CDR3 nucleotide sequence: TGTGCCAGCAGCCCTCTTCTCGGGGGGCTGGGTACCGGGGAGCTGTTTTTT. It is translated as CASSPLLGGLGTGELFF. The V call is TRBV9, the J call TRBJ2-2; weak D call: TRBD2 (7 bases). CDR3 length equals 17 residues. Germline V gene lookup returns CDR1 SGDLS and CDR2 YYNGEE. The V end was cut by 4 bases, the J end by 5 bases, with 21 bases between.

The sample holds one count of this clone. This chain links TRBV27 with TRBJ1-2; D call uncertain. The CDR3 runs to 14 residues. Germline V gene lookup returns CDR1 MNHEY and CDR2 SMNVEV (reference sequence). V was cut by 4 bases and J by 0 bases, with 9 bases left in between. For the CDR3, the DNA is TGTGCCAGCAGTTCCCCGGCAGCTAACTATGGCTACACCTTC. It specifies CASSSPAANYGYTF.

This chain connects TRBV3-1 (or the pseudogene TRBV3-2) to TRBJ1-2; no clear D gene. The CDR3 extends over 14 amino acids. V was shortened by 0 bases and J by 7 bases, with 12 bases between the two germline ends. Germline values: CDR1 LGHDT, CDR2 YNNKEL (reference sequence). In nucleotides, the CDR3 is TGTGCCAGCAGCCAAGAAGTTCTGGGTTCTGGCTACACCTTC. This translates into CASSQEVLGSGYTF.

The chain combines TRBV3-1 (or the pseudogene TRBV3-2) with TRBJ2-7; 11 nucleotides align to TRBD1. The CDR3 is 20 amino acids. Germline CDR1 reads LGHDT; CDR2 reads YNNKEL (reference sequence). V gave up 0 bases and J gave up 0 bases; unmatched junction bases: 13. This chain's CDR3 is CASSQDGILRTGGGSYEQYV. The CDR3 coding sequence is TGTGCCAGCAGCCAAGATGGAATACTAAGGACAGGGGGCGGCTCCTACGAGCAGTACGTC.

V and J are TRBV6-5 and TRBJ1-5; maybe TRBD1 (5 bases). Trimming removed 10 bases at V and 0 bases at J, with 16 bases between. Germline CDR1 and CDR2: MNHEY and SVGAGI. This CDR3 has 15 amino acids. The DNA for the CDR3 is TGTGCCACCTCACAAGGGACTTATAGCAATCAGCCCCAGCATTTT. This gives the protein CATSQGTYSNQPQHF.

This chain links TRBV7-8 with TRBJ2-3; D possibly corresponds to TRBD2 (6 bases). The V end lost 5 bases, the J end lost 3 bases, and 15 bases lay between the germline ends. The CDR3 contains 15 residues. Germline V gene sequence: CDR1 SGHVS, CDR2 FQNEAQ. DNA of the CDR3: TGTGCCAGCAGCAAAAGACTAGTCAGGACAGATACGCAGTATTTT. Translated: CASSKRLVRTDTQYF.

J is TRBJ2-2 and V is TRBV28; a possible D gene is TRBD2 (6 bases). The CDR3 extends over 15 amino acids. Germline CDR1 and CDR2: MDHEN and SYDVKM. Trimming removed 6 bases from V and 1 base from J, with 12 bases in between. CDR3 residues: CASRTGTLNTGELFF. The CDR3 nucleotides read TGTGCCAGCAGGACCGGGACTCTGAACACCGGGGAGCTGTTTTTT.

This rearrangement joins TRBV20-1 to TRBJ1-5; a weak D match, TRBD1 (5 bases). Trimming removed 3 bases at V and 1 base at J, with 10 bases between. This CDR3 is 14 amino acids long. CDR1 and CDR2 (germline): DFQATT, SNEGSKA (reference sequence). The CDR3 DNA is TGCAGTGCTAGTTCCGCAGGGAGCAATCAGCCCCAGCATTTT. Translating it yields CSASSAGSNQPQHF.

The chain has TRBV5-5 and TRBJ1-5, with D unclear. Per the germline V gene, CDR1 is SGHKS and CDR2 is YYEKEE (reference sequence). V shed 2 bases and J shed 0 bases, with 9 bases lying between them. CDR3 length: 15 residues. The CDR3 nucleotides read TGTGCCAGCAGCTTCGTAGGGAATAGCAATCAGCCCCAGCATTTT. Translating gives CASSFVGNSNQPQHF.

The chain's CDR3 is CATSDVGSEQYF. The DNA for the CDR3 is TGTGCCACCAGTGATGTAGGGAGCGAGCAGTACTTC. This sequence joins TRBV24-1 and TRBJ2-7, with a tentative D call TRBD2 (5 bases). The V end was cut by 3 bases, the J end by 6 bases, with 8 bases between. Germline CDR1 KGHDR, CDR2 SFDVKD. The CDR3 spans 12 residues.

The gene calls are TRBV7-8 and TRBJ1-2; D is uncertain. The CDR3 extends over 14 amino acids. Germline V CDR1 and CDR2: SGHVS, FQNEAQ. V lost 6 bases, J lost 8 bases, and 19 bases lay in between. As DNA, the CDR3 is TGTGCCAGCAGTCCAACCGCGGGAAAGAACGGCTACACCTTC. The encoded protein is CASSPTAGKNGYTF.

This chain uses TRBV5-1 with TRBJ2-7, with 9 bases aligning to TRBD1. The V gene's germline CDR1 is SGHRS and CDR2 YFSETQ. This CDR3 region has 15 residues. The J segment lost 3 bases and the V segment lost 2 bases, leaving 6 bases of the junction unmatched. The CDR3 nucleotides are TGCGCCAGCAGCTTAACCGGGACAGGGCTCTACGAGCAGTACGTC. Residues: CASSLTGTGLYEQYV.

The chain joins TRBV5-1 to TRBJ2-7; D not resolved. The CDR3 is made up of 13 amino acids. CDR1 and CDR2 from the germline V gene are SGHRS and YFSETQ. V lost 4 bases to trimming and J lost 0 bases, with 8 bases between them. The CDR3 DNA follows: TGCGCCAGCAGCAGGGTTTTCTCCTACGAGCAGTACGTC. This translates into CASSRVFSYEQYV.

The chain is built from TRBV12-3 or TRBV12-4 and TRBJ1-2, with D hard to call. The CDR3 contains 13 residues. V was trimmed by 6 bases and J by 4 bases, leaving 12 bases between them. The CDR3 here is CASSQEGTYGYTF. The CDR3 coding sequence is TGTGCCAGCAGCCAGGAGGGAACCTATGGCTACACCTTC.

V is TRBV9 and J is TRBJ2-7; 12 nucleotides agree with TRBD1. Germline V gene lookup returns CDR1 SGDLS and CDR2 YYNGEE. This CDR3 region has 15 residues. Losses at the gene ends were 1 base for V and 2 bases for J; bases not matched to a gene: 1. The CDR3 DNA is TGTGCCAGCAGCGTAAGGGACAGGGGGCCCTACGAGCAGTACTTC. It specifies CASSVRDRGPYEQYF.

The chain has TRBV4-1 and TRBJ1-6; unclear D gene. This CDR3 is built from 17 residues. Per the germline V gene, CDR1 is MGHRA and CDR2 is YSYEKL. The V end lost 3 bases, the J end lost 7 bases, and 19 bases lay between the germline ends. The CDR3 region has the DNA TGCGCCAGCAGCCAGCCCGGGAGAAGTCTCGGGAATTCACCCCTCCACTTT. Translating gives CASSQPGRSLGNSPLHF.

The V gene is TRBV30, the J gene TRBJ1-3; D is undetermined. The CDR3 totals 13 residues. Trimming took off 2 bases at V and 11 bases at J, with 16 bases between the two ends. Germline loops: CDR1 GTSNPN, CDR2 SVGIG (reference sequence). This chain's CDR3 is CAWSWAGGKPIYF. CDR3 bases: TGTGCCTGGAGTTGGGCAGGAGGGAAGCCCATATATTTT.

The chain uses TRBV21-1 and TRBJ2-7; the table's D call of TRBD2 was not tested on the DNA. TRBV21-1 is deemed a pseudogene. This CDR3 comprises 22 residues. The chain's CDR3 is CASASHQVPELGGTLRPYEQYV. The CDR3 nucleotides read TGTGCCAGCGCCAGCCACCAAGTCCCGGAACTGGGGGGAACACTACGCCCCTACGAGCAGTACGTC.

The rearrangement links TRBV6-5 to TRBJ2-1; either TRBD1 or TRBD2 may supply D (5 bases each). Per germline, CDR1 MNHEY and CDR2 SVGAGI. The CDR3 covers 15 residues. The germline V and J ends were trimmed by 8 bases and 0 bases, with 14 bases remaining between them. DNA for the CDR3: TGTGCCAGCCTCAAGGGACGGAGCTCCTACAATGAGCAGTTCTTC. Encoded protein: CASLKGRSSYNEQFF.